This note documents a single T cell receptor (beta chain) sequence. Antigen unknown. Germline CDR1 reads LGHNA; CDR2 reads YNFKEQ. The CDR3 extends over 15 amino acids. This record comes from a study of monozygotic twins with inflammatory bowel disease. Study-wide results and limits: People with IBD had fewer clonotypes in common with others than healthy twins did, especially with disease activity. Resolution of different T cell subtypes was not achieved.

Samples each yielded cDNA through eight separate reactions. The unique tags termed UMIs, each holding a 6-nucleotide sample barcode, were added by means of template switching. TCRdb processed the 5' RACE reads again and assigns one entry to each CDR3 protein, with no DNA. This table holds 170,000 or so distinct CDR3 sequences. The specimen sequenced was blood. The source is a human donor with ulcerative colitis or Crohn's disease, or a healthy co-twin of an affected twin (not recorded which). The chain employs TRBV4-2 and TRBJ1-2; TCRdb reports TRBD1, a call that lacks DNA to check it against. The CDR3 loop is CASSGTGGAGYGYTF.